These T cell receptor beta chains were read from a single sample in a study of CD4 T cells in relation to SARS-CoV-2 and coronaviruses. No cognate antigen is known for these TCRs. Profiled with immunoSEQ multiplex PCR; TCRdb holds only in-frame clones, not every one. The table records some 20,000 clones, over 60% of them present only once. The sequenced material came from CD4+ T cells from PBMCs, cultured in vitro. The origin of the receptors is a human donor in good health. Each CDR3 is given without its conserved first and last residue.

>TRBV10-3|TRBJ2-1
AISEWTGGNEQF
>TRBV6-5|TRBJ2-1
ASRALSSYNEQF
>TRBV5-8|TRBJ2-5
ASSLGFRGAIIQETQY
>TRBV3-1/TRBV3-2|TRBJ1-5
ASSLGGARRQPQH
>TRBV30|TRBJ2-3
ASLSPREIAQY
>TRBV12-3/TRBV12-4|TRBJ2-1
ASRLAYEQF
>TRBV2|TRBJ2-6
ASRFYSSGANVLT
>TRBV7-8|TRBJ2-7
ASRSRTGRYEQY
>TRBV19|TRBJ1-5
ASSKVSNQPQH
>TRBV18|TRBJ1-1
ASSGYRGTEAF
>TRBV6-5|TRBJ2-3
ASSSGSGITDTQY
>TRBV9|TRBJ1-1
ASSVEGRALGGAF
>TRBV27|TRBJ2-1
ASSLVRVSAGNEQF
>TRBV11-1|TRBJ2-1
ASSLGPARRFEQF
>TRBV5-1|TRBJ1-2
ASSLATGGLGYT
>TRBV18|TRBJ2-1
ASSLTEPGNEQF